This T cell receptor beta chain originates from a study of blood T cells in healthy people across ages. Healthy individuals of Caucasian origin from Russia, aged roughly 6 to 100, served as donors. This clonotype turned up a few times. Primers used in a second PCR of roughly 7 to 12 cycles were a sample-barcoded 5' primer and a J-beta primer mix. The template-switch adaptor, which had 12 random nucleotides, put a tag on each cDNA molecule. One entry per CDR3 protein, called by TCRdb with MiXCR from the 5' RACE reads. The sample shows some 800,000 distinct CDR3 sequences, approximately 25% of them seen only once. These data were also filed under a second study, of T cells of mothers and their children. That report adds: The study obtained over 9 million TCR beta CDR3 reads per mother and around 3 million per child. Researchers report slightly higher, though non-significant, overlap in related mother-child pairs than in unrelated pairs.

The receptor was derived from a boy between 10 and 17 years old in good health. Input material: blood.

The CDR3 DNA reads TGTGCCATCAGTGAGCAACAGGGTAAAGAGACCCAGTACTTC. Its translation is CAISEQQGKETQYF. The chain carries TRBV10-3 and TRBJ2-5, with TRBD1 as a possible D gene (6 bases). The CDR3 has 14 residues. V gave up 2 bases and J gave up 3 bases, with 10 bases separating them. CDR1 and CDR2 from the germline V gene are ENHRY and SYGVKD.